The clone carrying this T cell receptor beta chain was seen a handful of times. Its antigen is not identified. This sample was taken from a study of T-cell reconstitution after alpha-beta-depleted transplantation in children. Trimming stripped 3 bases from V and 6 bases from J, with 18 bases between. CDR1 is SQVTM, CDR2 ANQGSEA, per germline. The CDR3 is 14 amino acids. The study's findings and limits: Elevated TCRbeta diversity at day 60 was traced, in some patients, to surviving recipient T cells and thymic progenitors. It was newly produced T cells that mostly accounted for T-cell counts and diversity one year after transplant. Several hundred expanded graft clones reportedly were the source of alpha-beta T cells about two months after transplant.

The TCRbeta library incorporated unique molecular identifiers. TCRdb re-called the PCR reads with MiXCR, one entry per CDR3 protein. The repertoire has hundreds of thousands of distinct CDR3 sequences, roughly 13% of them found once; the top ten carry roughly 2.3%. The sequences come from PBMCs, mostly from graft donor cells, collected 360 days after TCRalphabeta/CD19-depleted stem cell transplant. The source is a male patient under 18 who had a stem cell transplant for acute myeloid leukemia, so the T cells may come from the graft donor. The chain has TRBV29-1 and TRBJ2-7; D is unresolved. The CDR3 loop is CSVDSDDRVGEQYF. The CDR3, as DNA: TGCAGCGTTGATAGTGACGATAGGGTGGGCGAGCAGTACTTC.